One and the same sample provided the 25 T cell receptor beta chains below, sequenced in a study of cytomegalovirus exposure and HLA in healthy donors. Use of 60 Vbeta and 13 Jbeta primers characterized the PCR. TCRdb's copy holds only in-frame clones and misses some; the assay was immunoSEQ multiplex PCR. This sample carries over 100,000 clones, approximately 80% of them seen once, and the ten largest clones take roughly 1.3%. The sample taken for sequencing was PBMCs. These receptors all come from a woman aged 40 to 50 in good health and CMV-seronegative.

The genes are TRBV7-2 and TRBJ2-1; TRBD1 might be the D (5 bases). CDR3 size: 12 residues. Germline assignment: CDR1 SGHTA and CDR2 FQGNSA. Trimming pared 5 bases from V and 8 bases from J, leaving 10 bases between. For the CDR3, the DNA is TGTGCCAGCAGCCAGGGTCTCCATGAGCAGTTCTTC. This encodes CASSQGLHEQFF.

The chain carries TRBV30 and TRBJ2-5, with D possibly matching TRBD2 (7 bases). The J call may not be correct, given that the DNA end is closer to TRBJ2-7. The CDR3 sequence is 14 residues long. The germline gives CDR1 GTSNPN, CDR2 SVGIG (reference sequence). CDR3 amino acids: CAWAGEPGGDEQYF. CDR3 in DNA: TGTGCCTGGGCGGGGGAACCGGGGGGCGACGAGCAGTACTTC.

The chain employs TRBV7-2 and TRBJ1-4, with 9 bases that match TRBD1. CDR3 size: 15 residues. V lost 1 base to trimming and J lost 11 bases; unmatched junction nucleotides: 8. From germline, CDR1 is SGHTA and CDR2 FQGNSA. The CDR3 DNA reads TGTGCCAGCAGCTTAGGGCCCCCCGGACAGGGGAAACTGTTTTTT. Translation: CASSLGPPGQGKLFF.

This clone was detected only a few times. The gene calls are TRBV6-6 and TRBJ2-3; 7 bases are shared with TRBD1. The germline CDR1 and CDR2 sequences are MNHNY and SVGAGI (reference sequence). J gave up 1 base and V 5 bases, and 0 bases lay outside the gene matches. The CDR3 runs to 13 residues. In nucleotides, the CDR3 is TGTGCCAGCAGTGGGACAGGCACAGATACGCAGTATTTT. Its protein product is CASSGTGTDTQYF.

There are a few counts of this clone. The rearrangement joins TRBV4-2 to TRBJ1-1; D may be TRBD1 (6 bases). There are 15 residues in the CDR3. From germline, CDR1 is LGHNA and CDR2 YNFKEQ. The V and J ends lost 0 bases and 4 bases respectively, with 12 bases between them. CDR3 sequence: CASSQEEDSLTEAFF. The CDR3 DNA reads as TGTGCCAGCAGCCAAGAAGAGGACAGCCTCACTGAAGCTTTCTTT.

The genes are TRBV10-2 and TRBJ1-1, with D perhaps matching TRBD1 (6 bases). The V gene's germline CDR1 is WSHSY and CDR2 SAAADI. The ends were cut back, 8 bases at V and 6 bases at J, with 16 bases in the middle. The CDR3 contains 13 residues. CDR3 sequence reads: CASRLDRFSEAFF. The CDR3 DNA is TGCGCCAGCCGCCTAGACAGGTTCTCTGAAGCTTTCTTT.

The V call is TRBV28, the J call TRBJ1-5, with 7 bases that match TRBD1. The ends lost 6 bases at V and 3 bases at J; junction bases unmatched: 8. The germline CDR1 and CDR2 sequences are MDHEN and SYDVKM. This CDR3 spans 15 amino acids. The DNA for the CDR3 is TGTGCCAGCAGACCCCGGGACAGACACAATCAGCCCCAGCATTTT. Its protein product is CASRPRDRHNQPQHF.

The chain recombines TRBV19 with TRBJ2-7; 11 nucleotides align to TRBD1. The length of the CDR3 is 12 residues. Germline values: CDR1 LNHDA, CDR2 SQIVND (reference sequence). V shed 8 bases, J shed 4 bases, and the junction held 1 base outside the gene matches. CDR3 coding DNA: TGTGCCAGTGGACAGGGGGCATACGAGCAGTACTTC. As protein: CASGQGAYEQYF.

CDR3 residues: CASSYSLAASYEQYF. In DNA form, the CDR3 reads TGTGCCAGCAGTTACTCGCTCGCGGCCTCCTACGAGCAGTACTTC. The gene calls are TRBV6-6 and TRBJ2-7; D uncertain. V was pared by 0 bases and J by 0 bases, with 9 bases between. This CDR3 is 15 amino acids long. Per germline, CDR1 MNHNY and CDR2 SVGAGI (reference sequence).

The chain has TRBV10-3 and TRBJ1-1, with TRBD1 matching over 12 bases. The CDR3 extends over 15 amino acids. The V gene end was trimmed by 7 bases and the J gene end by 3 bases; junction bases not matched to a gene: 6. CDR1 ENHRY and CDR2 SYGVKD come from the germline V gene. CDR3 protein: CAIMGQGAGYTEAFF. The CDR3 DNA sequence: TGTGCCATCATGGGACAGGGGGCAGGGTACACTGAAGCTTTCTTT.

This clone turned up a few times. This chain joins TRBV15 and TRBJ2-3, with a weak D call TRBD2 (6 bases). V was pared by 5 bases and J by 2 bases, with 14 bases between. This CDR3 contains 15 residues. CDR1 is LNHNV and CDR2 is YYDKDF in the germline V gene (reference sequence). The CDR3 region is CATSGGTGDTDTQYF. In DNA, the CDR3 is TGTGCCACCAGCGGCGGGACCGGGGACACAGATACGCAGTATTTT.

CDR3 DNA sequence: TGTGCCAGCAGCTCTTATCAGCCCCAGCATTTT. This translates into CASSSYQPQHF. The rearrangement joins TRBV5-8 to TRBJ1-5, with D unclear. Per the germline V gene, CDR1 is SGHTS and CDR2 is YDEGEE. This CDR3 comprises 11 residues. The V and J ends lost 3 bases and 5 bases respectively, with 3 bases between them.

CDR3 sequence reads: CASSMAGGLRDSPLHF. In DNA, the CDR3 is TGTGCCAGTAGTATGGCAGGGGGCCTGAGGGATTCACCCCTCCACTTT. The V gene is TRBV19, the J gene TRBJ1-6; TRBD1 matches at 8 bases. Germline loops: CDR1 LNHDA, CDR2 SQIVND (reference sequence). Losses at the gene ends were 3 bases for V and 8 bases for J; bases not matched to a gene: 9. The CDR3 is made up of 16 amino acids.

The chain links TRBV28 to TRBJ1-2, with D unclear. V was shortened by 2 bases and J by 1 base, with 8 bases between the two germline ends. Germline lookup yields CDR1 MDHEN and CDR2 SYDVKM. The CDR3 runs 14 residues. For the CDR3, the DNA is TGTGCCAGCAGTTTAATCCGGGGTAACTATGGCTACACCTTC. Encoded protein: CASSLIRGNYGYTF.

The chain has TRBV6-5 and TRBJ1-1; a possible D gene is TRBD1 (5 bases). Germline V gene sequence: CDR1 MNHEY, CDR2 SVGAGI. Trimming left V 6 bases short and J 5 bases short, with 19 bases between. The CDR3 is 15 amino acids. CDR3 nucleotide sequence: TGTGCCAGCAGACCGCGGGACCTCCGGGGGACTGAAGCTTTCTTT. It yields the protein CASRPRDLRGTEAFF.

J is TRBJ1-1 and V is TRBV28, with 11 nucleotides matching TRBD1. Germline CDR1 reads MDHEN; CDR2 reads SYDVKM. This CDR3 spans 16 amino acids. J lost 5 bases, V lost 4 bases, and 9 bases had no gene match. The CDR3 region has the DNA TGTGCCAGCAGTTCATCTACCGGGACAGGGGGAACTGAAGCTTTCTTT. It specifies CASSSSTGTGGTEAFF.

This chain uses TRBV6-5 with TRBJ1-1, with D tentatively TRBD1 (6 bases). V lost 7 bases and J lost 5, with 20 bases in between. Germline CDR1 MNHEY, CDR2 SVGAGI. The CDR3 totals 15 residues. The CDR3 DNA sequence: TGTGCCAGCACCTCATCGGGGGGGCGGGGAACTGAAGCTTTCTTT. Translating gives CASTSSGGRGTEAFF.

This clone was picked up a small number of times. The V gene is TRBV5-4, the J gene TRBJ1-4; TRBD1 is a possible D gene (6 bases). V was cut by 0 bases and J by 3 bases, with 6 bases left in between. Germline assignment: CDR1 SGHNT and CDR2 YYREEE (reference sequence). The CDR3 runs 14 residues. The CDR3 region is CASSLGQANEKLFF. CDR3 nucleotide sequence: TGTGCCAGCAGCTTGGGACAGGCTAATGAAAAACTGTTTTTT.

The gene calls are TRBV6-5 and TRBJ1-3; D possibly corresponds to TRBD1 (6 bases). The CDR3 is 14 amino acids. V was trimmed by 6 bases and J by 4 bases, leaving 13 bases between them. Germline CDR1 is MNHEY and CDR2 is SVGAGI. The CDR3 DNA reads as TGTGCCAGCAGACAACAGGGTTCCGGAAACACCATATATTTT. Translation gives CASRQQGSGNTIYF.

The rearrangement joins TRBV5-1 to TRBJ1-2, with D possibly being TRBD1 (5 bases). Trimming stripped 4 bases from V and 8 bases from J, with 15 bases between. CDR1 is SGHRS, CDR2 YFSETQ, per germline. CDR3 length: 13 residues. The CDR3 sequence: CASSPAGGRGYTF. The DNA of the CDR3 is TGCGCCAGCAGCCCAGCCGGGGGACGAGGCTACACCTTC.

The chain recombines TRBV10-3 with TRBJ1-2; tentative D call: TRBD1 (5 bases). Germline CDR1 ENHRY, CDR2 SYGVKD. The CDR3 spans 15 residues. V shed 0 bases and J shed 2 bases, with 10 bases lying between them. CDR3: CAISESVGPNYGYTF. The CDR3, as DNA: TGTGCCATCAGTGAGTCTGTGGGGCCCAACTATGGCTACACCTTC.

The chain couples TRBV5-8 to TRBJ1-2; D is unresolved. This CDR3 comprises 14 residues. CDR1 SGHTS and CDR2 YDEGEE come from the germline V gene. Trimming cost V 0 bases and J 5 bases, with 11 bases left between them. The CDR3 loop is CASSLAWGEYGYTF. CDR3 DNA: TGTGCCAGCAGCTTGGCGTGGGGAGAGTATGGCTACACCTTC.

This rearrangement joins TRBV5-1 to TRBJ1-6, with 9 bases aligning to TRBD1. V lost 7 bases to trimming and J lost 5 bases; unmatched junction nucleotides: 10. This CDR3 has 16 residues. Germline V gene lookup returns CDR1 SGHRS and CDR2 YFSETQ. CDR3 nucleotide sequence: TGCGCCAGCGGAGATCCGGGACAGGGAGATAATTCACCCCTCCACTTT. Amino acid sequence: CASGDPGQGDNSPLHF. The complete variable domain, with remaining parts taken from reference TRBV5-1 and TRBJ1-6, reads KAGVTQTPRYLIKTRGQQVTLSCSPISGHRSVSWYQQTPGQGLQFLFEYFSETQRNKGNFPGRFSGRQFSNSRSEMNVSTLELGDSALYLCASGDPGQGDNSPLHFGNGTRLTVT.

The V and J genes are TRBV4-1 and TRBJ2-4; unclear D gene. CDR1 and CDR2 from the germline V gene are MGHRA and YSYEKL. V was clipped by 3 bases and J by 0 bases, with 12 bases between them. The CDR3 is 16 residues long. The CDR3 DNA follows: TGCGCCAGCAGCCACCTCTTAACTGTAGCCAAAAACATTCAGTACTTC. This sequence encodes CASSHLLTVAKNIQYF.

This chain's CDR3 is CASSLWGDCEAFF. The DNA of the CDR3 is TGTGCCAGCAGCTTGTGGGGCGACTGTGAAGCTTTCTTT. The chain has TRBV5-5 and TRBJ1-1; TRBD1 might be the D (5 bases). V was clipped by 1 base and J by 7 bases, with 11 bases between them. The germline V gene encodes CDR1 SGHKS and CDR2 YYEKEE (reference sequence). The CDR3 covers 13 residues.